This record covers a single T cell receptor beta chain. This CDR3 has 13 residues. The germline CDR1 and CDR2 sequences are SGHRS and YFSETQ. V was cut by 7 bases and J by 7 bases, with 12 bases left in between. Method: immunoSEQ multiplex PCR; TCRdb's copy keeps in-frame clones and lacks some. The table has 2,500,000 or so clones, 85% to 95% seen once; the top ten hold approximately 0.39%. These data are taken from a study of shared clonotypes between healthy human individuals. The clonotype originates from a man aged 18 to 30 in good health. Some clones in this sample may be carry-over from other donors' samples. The chain recombines TRBV5-1 with TRBJ1-6; D is ambiguous. The sample was naive CD4+ T cells from PBMCs. The sample's subset: CD45RA+ positively selected. CDR3 sequence reads: CASSDGPNSPLHF. CDR3 in DNA: TGCGCCAGCTCAGACGGCCCAAATTCACCCCTCCACTTT.